This is a list of T cell receptor beta chains from one sample in a study of blood T cell repertoires in COVID-19. Sequencing was performed with immunoSEQ multiplex PCR; in TCRdb, only in-frame clones are kept and a portion is missing. The profile shows 150,000 or so clones, roughly four fifths of them singletons. Sequenced input: peripheral blood. These receptors all come from a man aged 65-85 years who had recovered from COVID-19. CDR3s include the opening cysteine and the closing phenylalanine or tryptophan. Each record gives: clone size, J gene, V gene, D gene, CDR3 DNA, CDR3 protein. The D gene is left open where the match is weak. The size of a clone is reported for some rows only, either as once, few or many, or as a class for expanded clones.

size: NA; J: TRBJ1-4; V: TRBV19; D: TRBD1; DNA: TGTGCCAGTAGTGTCCCCAGGGGGGCCACTAATGAAAAACTGTTTTTT; CDR3: CASSVPRGATNEKLFF
size: NA; J: TRBJ1-2; V: TRBV12-3/TRBV12-4; D: NA; DNA: TGTGCCAGCAGGAACAGGGAAACCTATGGCTACACCTTC; CDR3: CASRNRETYGYTF
size: NA; J: TRBJ2-1; V: TRBV13; D: TRBD1; DNA: TGTGCCAGCACCTACGGACAGGGATCTTCCTACAATGAGCAGTTCTTC; CDR3: CASTYGQGSSYNEQFF
size: NA; J: TRBJ1-2; V: TRBV2; D: TRBD1; DNA: TGTGCCAGCAGTTCGACAGGGAGGGGCTACACCTTC; CDR3: CASSSTGRGYTF
size: once; J: TRBJ1-4; V: TRBV28; D: NA; DNA: TGTGCCAGCTCGTCGGGGATTAATGAAAAACTGTTTTTT; CDR3: CASSSGINEKLFF
size: NA; J: TRBJ1-2; V: TRBV28; D: TRBD1; DNA: TGTGCCAGCAGTCCCCTCCGGACAGGGCCCACTCTCTATGGCTACACCTTC; CDR3: CASSPLRTGPTLYGYTF
size: NA; J: TRBJ2-1; V: TRBV27; D: TRBD2; DNA: TGTGCCAGCAGTCCAATGGGACTAGCGGGTTACAATGAGCAGTTCTTC; CDR3: CASSPMGLAGYNEQFF
size: NA; J: TRBJ2-5; V: TRBV28; D: TRBD1; DNA: TGTGCCAGCAGCCGACAGGGTTCCCAAGAGACCCAGTACTTC; CDR3: CASSRQGSQETQYF
size: NA; J: TRBJ2-7; V: TRBV7-3; D: TRBD2; DNA: TGTGCCAGCAGCTTACCCCGGACTAGCGGGAGGCCCTACGAGCAGTACTTC; CDR3: CASSLPRTSGRPYEQYF
size: few; J: TRBJ2-1; V: TRBV7-2; D: NA; DNA: TGTGCCAGCCACCCCGGAGCCAACAATGAGCAGTTCTTC; CDR3: CASHPGANNEQFF
size: NA; J: TRBJ2-1; V: TRBV6-5; D: TRBD2; DNA: TGTGCCAGCAGTAGAGCGGGAATCTACAATGAGCAGTTCTTC; CDR3: CASSRAGIYNEQFF
size: NA; J: TRBJ2-5; V: TRBV2; D: TRBD1; DNA: TGTGCCAGCGGGGGGACAGGGCAAGAGACCCAGTACTTC; CDR3: CASGGTGQETQYF
size: NA; J: TRBJ2-7; V: TRBV28; D: NA; DNA: TGTGCCAGCAGCCCCAACACCTACGAGCAGTACTTC; CDR3: CASSPNTYEQYF
size: once; J: TRBJ2-2; V: TRBV18; D: TRBD2; DNA: TGTGCCAGCTCGCGAAGTCTAGCGGGAAACACCGGGGAGCTGTTTTTT; CDR3: CASSRSLAGNTGELFF
size: NA; J: TRBJ1-1; V: TRBV15; D: TRBD1; DNA: TGTGCCACCAGCTCACGACAGGGGAACACTGAAGCTTTCTTT; CDR3: CATSSRQGNTEAFF
size: NA; J: TRBJ1-2; V: TRBV12-5; D: NA; DNA: TGTGCTAGTGGTTTGGTGGACAGCTTCTATGGCTACACCTTC; CDR3: CASGLVDSFYGYTF
size: NA; J: TRBJ1-2; V: TRBV28; D: NA; DNA: TGTGCCAGCAGTTTCCAGGGCTATGGCTACACCTTC; CDR3: CASSFQGYGYTF
size: once; J: TRBJ1-1; V: TRBV27; D: NA; DNA: TGTGCCAGCGCAGTCTTGCCCACCTTGAACACTGAAGCTTTCTTT; CDR3: CASAVLPTLNTEAFF
size: NA; J: TRBJ2-1; V: TRBV24-1; D: TRBD2; DNA: TGTGCCACCAGTGATTCGATAGCGGGAGACCTCAATGAGCAGTTCTTC; CDR3: CATSDSIAGDLNEQFF
size: NA; J: TRBJ1-5; V: TRBV20-1; D: NA; DNA: TGCAGTGCTAGTGGTATGGCCAATCAGCCCCAGCATTTT; CDR3: CSASGMANQPQHF
size: NA; J: TRBJ2-1; V: TRBV7-6; D: TRBD2; DNA: TGTGCCAGCAGCTTAGGCTCGGTGACTAGCGCATACAATGAGCAGTTCTTC; CDR3: CASSLGSVTSAYNEQFF
size: NA; J: TRBJ2-1; V: TRBV20-1; D: NA; DNA: TGCAGTGCTAGTCCTGCTTCGGGAGCGGGTACCTACAATGAGCAGTTCTTC; CDR3: CSASPASGAGTYNEQFF
size: NA; J: TRBJ2-2; V: TRBV19; D: TRBD2; DNA: TGTGCCAGTAGTGGGACTAGCAGTGCCGGGGAGCTGTTTTTT; CDR3: CASSGTSSAGELFF
size: NA; J: TRBJ2-1; V: TRBV9; D: TRBD2; DNA: TGTGCCAGCAGCGTAGGGACTAGCGGGCCTTTGAGCTACAATGAGCAGTTCTTC; CDR3: CASSVGTSGPLSYNEQFF
size: once; J: TRBJ2-5; V: TRBV6-5; D: TRBD2; DNA: TGTGCCAGCAGTTACGATAGCGGGGTCCAAGAGACCCAGTACTTC; CDR3: CASSYDSGVQETQYF
size: NA; J: TRBJ2-1; V: TRBV7-8; D: NA; DNA: TGTGCCAGCAGCTTAGCGCCATCACGGAGCTCCTACAATGAGCAGTTCTTC; CDR3: CASSLAPSRSSYNEQFF
size: NA; J: TRBJ2-1; V: TRBV7-6; D: TRBD2; DNA: TGTGCCAGCAGCTTAGAAGTGCGGGCTAGCGGTCACAATGAGCAGTTCTTC; CDR3: CASSLEVRASGHNEQFF
size: NA; J: TRBJ1-3; V: TRBV6-5; D: TRBD1; DNA: TGTGCCAGCAGAACCGACAGGGACCTTGGAAACACCATATATTTT; CDR3: CASRTDRDLGNTIYF
size: NA; J: TRBJ2-1; V: TRBV27; D: TRBD2; DNA: TGTGCCAGCAGTCTCCGGGACTACTACAATGAGCAGTTCTTC; CDR3: CASSLRDYYNEQFF
size: NA; J: TRBJ2-7; V: TRBV6-6; D: TRBD1; DNA: TGTGCCAGCAGAAGACAGGGGTCCAACGAGCAGTACTTC; CDR3: CASRRQGSNEQYF
size: once; J: TRBJ2-1; V: TRBV9; D: NA; DNA: TGTGCCAGCAGCGTAGTGGCAGGGGAGTCCAATGAGCAGTTCTTC; CDR3: CASSVVAGESNEQFF
size: NA; J: TRBJ2-7; V: TRBV18; D: TRBD2; DNA: TGTGCCAGCTCACCACCGGCTAGCGGGAGCCACGAGCAGTACTTC; CDR3: CASSPPASGSHEQYF
size: NA; J: TRBJ1-6; V: TRBV28; D: TRBD1; DNA: TGTGCCAGCAGTTTAGGGACAGGGACCACACCCCTCCACTTT; CDR3: CASSLGTGTTPLHF
size: NA; J: TRBJ1-3; V: TRBV19; D: NA; DNA: TGTGCCAGTACTGAACGGAGACTCGGAAACACCATATATTTT; CDR3: CASTERRLGNTIYF
size: NA; J: TRBJ1-6; V: TRBV21-1; D: NA; DNA: TGTGCCAGCAGCAAAGAAGGGACAGGGTTTTCACCCCTCCACTTT; CDR3: CASSKEGTGFSPLHF
size: NA; J: TRBJ2-1; V: TRBV4-1; D: NA; DNA: TGCGCCAGCAGCCAAGACGGAGGGAGCTCCTACAATGAGCAGTTCTTC; CDR3: CASSQDGGSSYNEQFF
size: NA; J: TRBJ1-3; V: TRBV14; D: NA; DNA: TGTGCCAGCAGCCTATCTGGGGGGAACACCATATATTTT; CDR3: CASSLSGGNTIYF
size: NA; J: TRBJ2-2; V: TRBV6-2/TRBV6-3; D: TRBD2; DNA: TGTGCCAGCAGTGGGGCCGGGACTAGGGCGGCCGGGGAGCTGTTTTTT; CDR3: CASSGAGTRAAGELFF
size: NA; J: TRBJ2-3; V: TRBV2; D: TRBD2; DNA: TGTGCCAGCACTCCAGCGGGAGGCACAGATACGCAGTATTTT; CDR3: CASTPAGGTDTQYF
size: NA; J: TRBJ1-1; V: TRBV6-5; D: NA; DNA: TGTGCCAGCACCTTAGGTGGTCTCGGGGGAGGTGAAGCTTTCTTT; CDR3: CASTLGGLGGGEAFF
size: NA; J: TRBJ2-5; V: TRBV5-1; D: NA; DNA: TGCGCCAGCAGCTCAATGACAAGCCAAGAGACCCAGTACTTC; CDR3: CASSSMTSQETQYF